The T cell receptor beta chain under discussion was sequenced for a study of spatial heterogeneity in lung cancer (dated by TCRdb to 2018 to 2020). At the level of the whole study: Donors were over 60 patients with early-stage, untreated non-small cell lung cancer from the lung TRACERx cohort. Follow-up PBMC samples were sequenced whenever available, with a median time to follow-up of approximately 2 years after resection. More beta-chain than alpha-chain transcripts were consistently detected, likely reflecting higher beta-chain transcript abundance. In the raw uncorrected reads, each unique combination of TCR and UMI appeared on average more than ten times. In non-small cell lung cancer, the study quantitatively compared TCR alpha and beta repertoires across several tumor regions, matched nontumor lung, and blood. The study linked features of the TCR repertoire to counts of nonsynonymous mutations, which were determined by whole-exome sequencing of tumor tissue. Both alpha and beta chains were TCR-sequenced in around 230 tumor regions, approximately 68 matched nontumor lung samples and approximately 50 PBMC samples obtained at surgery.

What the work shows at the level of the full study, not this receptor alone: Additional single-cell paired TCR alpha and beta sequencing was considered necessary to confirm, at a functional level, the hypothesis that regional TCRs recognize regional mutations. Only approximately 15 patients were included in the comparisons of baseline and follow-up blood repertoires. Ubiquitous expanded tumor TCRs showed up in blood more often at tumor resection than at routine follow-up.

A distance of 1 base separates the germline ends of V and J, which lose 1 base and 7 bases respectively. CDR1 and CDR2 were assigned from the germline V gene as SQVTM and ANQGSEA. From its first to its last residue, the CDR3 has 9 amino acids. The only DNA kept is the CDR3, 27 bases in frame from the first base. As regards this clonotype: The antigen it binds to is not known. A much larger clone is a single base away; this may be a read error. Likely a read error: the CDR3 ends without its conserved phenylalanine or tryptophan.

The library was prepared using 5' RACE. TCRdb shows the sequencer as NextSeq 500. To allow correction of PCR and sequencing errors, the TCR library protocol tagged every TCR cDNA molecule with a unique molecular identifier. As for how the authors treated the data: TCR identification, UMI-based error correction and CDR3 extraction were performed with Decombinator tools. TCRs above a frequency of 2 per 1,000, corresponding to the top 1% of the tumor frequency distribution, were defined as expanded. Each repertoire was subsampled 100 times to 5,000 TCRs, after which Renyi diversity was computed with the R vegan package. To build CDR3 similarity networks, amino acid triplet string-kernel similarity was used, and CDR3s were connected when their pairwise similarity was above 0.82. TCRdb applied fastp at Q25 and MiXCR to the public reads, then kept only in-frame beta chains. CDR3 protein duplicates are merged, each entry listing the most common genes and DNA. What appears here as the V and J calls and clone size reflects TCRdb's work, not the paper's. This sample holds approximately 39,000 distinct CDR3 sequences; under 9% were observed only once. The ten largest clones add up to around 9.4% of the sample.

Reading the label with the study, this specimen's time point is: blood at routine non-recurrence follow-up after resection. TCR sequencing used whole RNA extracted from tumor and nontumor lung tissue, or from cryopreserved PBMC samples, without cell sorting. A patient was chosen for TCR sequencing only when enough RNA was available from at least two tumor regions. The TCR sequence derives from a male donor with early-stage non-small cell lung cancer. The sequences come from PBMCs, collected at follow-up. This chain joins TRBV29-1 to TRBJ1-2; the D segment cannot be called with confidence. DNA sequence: TGCAGCGTTGAAGCTGGCTACACCTCC. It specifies CSVEAGYTS.